This is a list of T cell receptor beta chains from one sample in a study of T cell responses to AZD1222 COVID-19 vaccine. Measured with immunoSEQ multiplex PCR; TCRdb has only the in-frame clones, and not every one. Seen here are about 85,000 clones, 90% observed once, and the top ten hold 3%. This specimen was peripheral blood, taken on day 0 of AZD1222 vaccination. The receptors stem from an adult in good health. The CDR3 runs from the conserved cysteine through the conserved F or W. The order of the fields is J gene, D gene, V gene, clone size, CDR3 protein, CDR3 DNA. A D gene is named only where the DNA matches it firmly. Size is omitted from some rows. Given values are once, few, many or a class for expanded clones.

TRBJ2-3	TRBD2	TRBV10-1	NA	CASSEAGGPKDTQYF	TGCGCCAGCAGTGAGGCGGGAGGGCCAAAAGATACGCAGTATTTT
TRBJ2-6	NA	TRBV5-6	NA	CASSLIRSGSGANVLTF	TGTGCCAGCAGCTTGATCCGATCTGGCTCTGGGGCCAACGTCCTGACTTTC
TRBJ1-2	TRBD1	TRBV5-1	NA	CASSVGQGDYGYTF	TGCGCCAGCAGCGTAGGACAGGGCGACTATGGCTACACCTTC
TRBJ2-5	TRBD1	TRBV6-5	NA	CASSLTGSQETQYF	TGTGCCAGCAGTTTGACAGGGTCCCAAGAGACCCAGTACTTC
TRBJ1-4	NA	TRBV2	NA	CATRWVEEKLFF	TGTGCGACCCGCTGGGTAGAAGAAAAACTGTTTTTT
TRBJ2-2	NA	TRBV7-3	NA	CASSVNTGELFF	TGTGCCAGCAGCGTTAACACCGGGGAGCTGTTTTTT
TRBJ1-6	TRBD1	TRBV3-1/TRBV3-2	NA	CASSQGTGVDSPLHF	TGTGCCAGCAGCCAGGGGACAGGGGTAGATTCACCCCTCCACTTT
TRBJ1-2	NA	TRBV12-3/TRBV12-4	NA	CASSPRVAHGYTF	TGTGCCAGCAGTCCTCGGGTGGCGCACGGCTACACCTTC
TRBJ1-6	TRBD1	TRBV7-2	NA	CASSVQGGGNNSPLHF	TGTGCCAGCAGCGTACAGGGGGGCGGGAATAATTCACCCCTCCACTTT
TRBJ2-7	NA	TRBV7-8	NA	CASSPLPSFGEQYF	TGTGCCAGCAGCCCCCTCCCCAGTTTCGGCGAGCAGTACTTC
TRBJ1-4	NA	TRBV5-1	NA	CASSPLDPGSEKLFF	TGCGCCAGCAGCCCTCTCGACCCCGGCAGTGAAAAACTGTTTTTT
TRBJ1-1	TRBD1	TRBV7-9	NA	CASINRDSGLNTEAFF	TGTGCCAGCATCAACCGGGACAGCGGATTGAACACTGAAGCTTTCTTT
TRBJ2-1	TRBD2	TRBV7-2	NA	CASSLAGGDSYNEQFF	TGTGCCAGCAGCTTAGCTGGGGGGGATTCCTACAATGAGCAGTTCTTC
TRBJ2-7	TRBD2	TRBV7-9	NA	CASSLTTSGGNYEQYF	TGTGCCAGCAGCTTAACTACTAGCGGGGGGAACTACGAGCAGTACTTC
TRBJ1-4	NA	TRBV7-9	NA	CASSLPYVGGNEKLFF	TGTGCCAGCAGCTTACCTTACGTCGGTGGGAATGAAAAACTGTTTTTT
TRBJ2-7	TRBD1	TRBV18	NA	CASSPRTGGNYEQYF	TGTGCCAGCTCACCCCGGACAGGGGGTAACTACGAGCAGTACTTC
TRBJ1-1	NA	TRBV5-1	once	CASSREGNTEAFF	TGCGCCAGCAGTCGTGAGGGGAACACTGAAGCTTTCTTT
TRBJ1-1	NA	TRBV3-1/TRBV3-2	NA	CASSQGTSGGTEAFF	TGTGCCAGCAGCCAAGGGACCTCCGGGGGCACTGAAGCTTTCTTT
TRBJ1-3	NA	TRBV5-5	NA	CASSLGGNTIYF	TGTGCCAGCAGCTTGGGGGGAAACACCATATATTTT
TRBJ1-1	NA	TRBV19	NA	CASSIGGGFALAFF	TGTGCCAGTAGTATAGGAGGGGGGTTTGCACTTGCTTTCTTT
TRBJ1-1	NA	TRBV6-1	NA	CASSEPASPLVEAFF	TGTGCCAGCAGTGAGCCAGCGAGCCCTCTGGTTGAAGCTTTCTTT
TRBJ1-2	NA	TRBV3-1/TRBV3-2	NA	CASSTTRGGASGYTF	TGTGCCAGCAGCACCACGAGGGGTGGCGCCTCGGGCTACACCTTC
TRBJ1-2	NA	TRBV9	NA	CASSVVPSAGYGYTF	TGTGCCAGCAGCGTAGTTCCCTCGGCGGGCTATGGCTACACCTTC
TRBJ1-6	NA	TRBV28	NA	CASSFRATYNSPLHF	TGTGCCAGCAGTTTCCGGGCTACCTATAATTCACCCCTCCACTTT
TRBJ1-2	TRBD1	TRBV18	NA	CASSPTDRGIGYTF	TGTGCCAGCTCACCGACGGACAGGGGTATTGGCTACACCTTC
TRBJ1-4	TRBD1	TRBV5-5	NA	CASSLGPGTVNEKLFF	TGTGCCAGCAGCTTGGGGCCCGGGACAGTCAATGAAAAACTGTTTTTT
TRBJ2-1	TRBD2	TRBV15	NA	CATSRDRASGYNEQFF	TGTGCCACCAGCAGAGATCGGGCTAGCGGTTACAATGAGCAGTTCTTC
TRBJ1-2	NA	TRBV7-9	NA	CASSPSSAYGYTF	TGTGCCAGCAGTCCATCCTCAGCCTATGGCTACACCTTC
TRBJ1-1	TRBD1	TRBV3-1/TRBV3-2	NA	CASSPQGGTEAFF	TGTGCCAGCAGCCCGCAGGGGGGGACTGAAGCTTTCTTT
TRBJ2-5	TRBD2	TRBV10-2	NA	CASSELAGQETQYF	TGCGCCAGCAGTGAACTAGCGGGCCAAGAGACCCAGTACTTC
TRBJ2-1	TRBD2	TRBV2	NA	CASRLLAPDNEQFF	TGTGCCAGCAGGTTACTAGCGCCGGACAATGAGCAGTTCTTC
TRBJ2-7	NA	TRBV11-2	NA	CASSLPRSGFYEQYF	TGTGCCAGCAGCTTACCCAGGTCCGGGTTCTACGAGCAGTACTTC
TRBJ1-4	NA	TRBV6-5	NA	CASSSGPHPGKLFF	TGTGCCAGCAGTTCCGGACCCCACCCGGGGAAACTGTTTTTT
TRBJ1-2	TRBD1	TRBV5-6	NA	CASSFIDRGYDGYTF	TGTGCCAGCAGCTTCATCGACAGGGGTTATGACGGCTACACCTTC
TRBJ1-1	NA	TRBV2	once	CASSEGDMNTEAFF	TGTGCCAGCAGTGAAGGGGATATGAACACTGAAGCTTTCTTT
TRBJ2-7	NA	TRBV6-5	NA	CASRWGYEQYF	TGTGCCAGCAGGTGGGGGTACGAGCAGTACTTC
TRBJ1-1	NA	TRBV6-5	NA	CASSYGSGFTEAFF	TGTGCCAGCAGTTACGGGTCAGGGTTCACTGAAGCTTTCTTT